A single T cell receptor (beta chain) is shown here with its context. This table comes from immunoSEQ multiplex PCR, and its TCRdb copy is limited to in-frame clones, with some not included. Of 20,000 to 25,000 clones in the sample, approximately 87% were seen once. This entry comes from a study of T cells in localized non-small cell lung cancer. The CDR3 runs to 13 residues. Germline V gene sequence: CDR1 MNHNS, CDR2 SASEGT. V was clipped by 1 base and J by 5 bases; unmatched bases: 1. The material was PBMCs, obtained before any cancer treatment. The TCR sequence derives from a man between 40 and 69 years old with stage II squamous cell lung carcinoma. The chain uses TRBV6-1 and TRBJ2-5; 7 nucleotides align to TRBD1. As DNA, the CDR3 is TGTGCCAGCAGTGAAGTCAGGGGGGAGACCCAGTACTTC. Its translation: CASSEVRGETQYF.